The 20 T cell receptor beta chains below were found in one sample sequenced in a study of TIL therapy for anti-PD-1-resistant metastatic lung cancer (dated by TCRdb to the early 2020s). TCR beta CDR3 regions were amplified from genomic DNA with the immunoSEQ v3 hsTCRB kit using bias-controlled multiplex PCR. This immuneACCESS table, as held by TCRdb, lists in-frame sequences with V and J called but not all clones. Of the missing ones, under half trace to an unresolved V gene in checked studies; the others have no known cause. The sample table shows approximately 60,000 clones, and more than 60% are seen once. Of the sample, 1.8% is held by the ten largest clones. The meaning of the sample's time point label: pre-treatment sample, taken before nivolumab and TIL therapy. This specimen consisted of blood, obtained at baseline. The source of these receptors is a person between 25 and 79 years old with non-small cell lung cancer.

In this sample, this clone turned up once. The rearrangement links TRBV7-8 to TRBJ1-5; no clear D. The CDR3 has 14 amino acids. V lost 1 base to trimming and J lost 5 bases, with 9 bases between them. Germline lookup yields CDR1 SGHVS and CDR2 FQNEAQ. CDR3 loop: CASSLGGLHQPQHF. CDR3 DNA: TGTGCCAGCAGCTTAGGAGGGTTGCATCAGCCCCAGCATTTT.

The chain has TRBV27 and TRBJ2-7; possible D gene TRBD2, 5 bases. With 3 bases removed from V and 6 bases from J, the gap between germline ends came to 15 bases. The CDR3 is made up of 14 amino acids. CDR1 is MNHEY and CDR2 is SMNVEV in the germline V gene (reference sequence). The CDR3 reads CASSFDPRGFEQYF. In nucleotides, the CDR3 is TGTGCCAGCAGTTTTGACCCTCGGGGATTCGAGCAGTACTTC.

The V call is TRBV18, the J call TRBJ1-5, with 9 bases matching TRBD1. CDR3 length: 14 amino acids. Germline V gene data show CDR1 as KGHSH and CDR2 as LQKENI. The J segment lost 11 bases and the V segment lost 4 bases, leaving 9 bases of the junction unmatched. The CDR3 nucleotides read TGTGCCAGCTCACAAACGGGACAGGGTGGTTCCCAGCATTTT. Protein: CASSQTGQGGSQHF.

The J gene is TRBJ2-4, the V gene TRBV5-1, with unresolved D. V lost 2 bases and J lost 2, with 5 bases in between. Germline CDR1 and CDR2: SGHRS and YFSETQ. The CDR3 runs 13 residues. In DNA form, the CDR3 reads TGCGCCAGCAGCTTACCCCCCAAAAACATTCAGTACTTC. It codes for CASSLPPKNIQYF.

This clone was observed a handful of times. The CDR3 region has the DNA TGTGCCAGCAGCCGCCGAACTGAAGCTTTCTTT. It yields the protein CASSRRTEAFF. This rearrangement joins TRBV28 to TRBJ1-1; D unresolved. This CDR3 has 11 amino acids. The germline CDR1 and CDR2 sequences are MDHEN and SYDVKM. The ends were cut back, 6 bases at V and 5 bases at J, with 7 bases in the middle.

V is TRBV7-8 and J is TRBJ2-7; 10 bases fit TRBD1. Germline lookup yields CDR1 SGHVS and CDR2 FQNEAQ. Losses at the gene ends were 5 bases for V and 1 base for J; bases not matched to a gene: 11. This CDR3 spans 17 amino acids. In nucleotides, the CDR3 is TGTGCCAGCAGCACAGGGCCATTGGACAGGGGGTCCTACGAGCAGTACTTC. Translated, it gives CASSTGPLDRGSYEQYF.

V and J are TRBV4-2 and TRBJ1-2, with 7 bases matching TRBD1. This CDR3 has 14 residues. CDR1 LGHNA and CDR2 YNFKEQ come from the germline V gene. With V trimmed by 0 bases and J by 4 bases, 2 bases remained unmatched. The CDR3 DNA follows: TGTGCCAGCAGCCAAGATGACAGGGTCTATGGCTACACCTTC. Encoded protein: CASSQDDRVYGYTF.

The CDR3 loop is CASSFRYSNQPQHF. CDR3 bases: TGTGCCAGCAGTTTCCGGTATAGCAATCAGCCCCAGCATTTT. The chain employs TRBV28 and TRBJ1-5, with D unclear. The V and J ends lost 3 bases and 0 bases respectively, with 6 bases between them. This CDR3 has 14 amino acids. Germline V gene lookup returns CDR1 MDHEN and CDR2 SYDVKM.

The chain has TRBV28 and TRBJ2-3, with D maybe TRBD1 (6 bases). CDR3 length: 15 amino acids. Germline lookup yields CDR1 MDHEN and CDR2 SYDVKM. V was shortened by 3 bases and J by 2 bases, with 12 bases between the two germline ends. CDR3 sequence reads: CASSLSGALTDTQYF. The CDR3 DNA reads TGTGCCAGCAGTTTGTCAGGGGCCCTCACAGATACGCAGTATTTT.

This clone was observed a few times. The rearrangement links TRBV28 to TRBJ1-2, with D hard to call. The V and J ends lost 3 bases and 1 base respectively, with 6 bases between them. The CDR3 runs to 13 residues. Germline assignment: CDR1 MDHEN and CDR2 SYDVKM. CDR3 protein: CASSFGSNYGYTF. The DNA for the CDR3 is TGTGCCAGCAGTTTCGGCAGTAACTATGGCTACACCTTC.

The CDR3 spells CASSLGDASGSPLHF. The DNA of the CDR3 is TGTGCCAGCAGCTTAGGGGACGCCAGCGGTTCACCCCTCCACTTT. This chain joins TRBV11-3 and TRBJ1-6; possible D gene TRBD1, 5 bases. This CDR3 spans 15 amino acids. In germline, CDR1 is SGHNT, CDR2 YENEEA. V was clipped by 1 base and J by 9 bases, with 13 bases between them.

Only a few counts were recorded for this clone. The rearrangement links TRBV5-8 to TRBJ1-1, with 7 bases fitting TRBD1. J gave up 4 bases and V 0 bases, and 9 bases lay outside the gene matches. Germline V gives CDR1 SGHTS, CDR2 YDEGEE. The CDR3 sequence is 16 residues long. The CDR3, as DNA: TGTGCCAGCAGCTTGGACAGGGGTGGTCGGGGCACTGAAGCTTTCTTT. This encodes CASSLDRGGRGTEAFF.

The J gene is TRBJ1-2, the V gene TRBV30; 7 nucleotides match TRBD1. Germline CDR1 is GTSNPN and CDR2 is SVGIG (reference sequence). The CDR3 consists of 14 residues. Trimming took 0 bases from V and 3 from J; bases not matched to a gene: 4. CDR3 loop: CAWSVGGKDYGYTF. The CDR3 DNA reads TGTGCCTGGAGTGTAGGGGGCAAGGACTATGGCTACACCTTC. The full variable domain, with the rest looked up from reference TRBV30 and TRBJ1-2, is SQTIHQWPATLVQPVGSPLSLECTVEGTSNPNLYWYRQAAGRGLQLLFYSVGIGQISSEVPQNLSASRPQDRQFILSSKKLLLSDSGFYLCAWSVGGKDYGYTFGSGTRLTVV.

The V and J genes are TRBV14 and TRBJ2-3; no clear D gene. The CDR3 totals 13 residues. The germline gives CDR1 SGHDN, CDR2 FVKESK. The V and J ends lost 1 base and 2 bases respectively, with 4 bases between them. The CDR3 reads CASSQATTDTQYF. CDR3 coding DNA: TGTGCCAGCAGCCAAGCGACCACAGATACGCAGTATTTT.

This clone occurred a few times. The chain has TRBV5-1 and TRBJ1-1; 9 bases match TRBD1. Looked up from germline, CDR1 is SGHRS and CDR2 is YFSETQ. Trimming at V came to 4 bases and at J to 1 base, leaving 5 bases not matched to a gene. This CDR3 contains 15 residues. The CDR3 region has the DNA TGCGCCAGCAGCGGGGGACAGGGAGGGAACACTGAAGCTTTCTTT. This codes for CASSGGQGGNTEAFF.

This clone was found a few times. The chain is built from TRBV4-2 and TRBJ2-3; D is ambiguous. The CDR3 is 17 residues long. V lost 0 bases to trimming and J lost 0 bases, with 13 bases between them. Germline CDR1 and CDR2: LGHNA and YNFKEQ. The CDR3 region has the DNA TGTGCCAGCAGCCAAGATTATGGTAGTACTAGCACAGATACGCAGTATTTT. It is translated as CASSQDYGSTSTDTQYF.

The chain links TRBV7-2 to TRBJ2-2; 13 bases map to TRBD2. CDR1 and CDR2 (germline): SGHTA, FQGNSA. The CDR3 has 16 amino acids. The V and J ends lost 4 bases and 7 bases, in that order; junction bases with no gene match: 6. The CDR3 reads CASSSGLAGYSGELFF. In DNA form, the CDR3 reads TGTGCCAGCAGCTCGGGACTAGCGGGATATAGCGGGGAGCTGTTTTTT.

The CDR3 here is CASSLLASLNTEAFF. Here the CDR3 DNA reads TGTGCCAGCAGTTTATTGGCCAGCTTGAACACTGAAGCTTTCTTT. The chain carries TRBV28 and TRBJ1-1; no clear D. The CDR3 has 15 residues. Per germline, CDR1 MDHEN and CDR2 SYDVKM. V lost 1 base and J lost 0, with 9 bases in between.

V gene TRBV27 combines with J gene TRBJ2-7; D perhaps matches TRBD2 (6 bases). The CDR3 consists of 14 residues. Trimming took off 3 bases at V and 6 bases at J, with 15 bases between the two ends. From germline, CDR1 is MNHEY and CDR2 SMNVEV (reference sequence). Here the CDR3 DNA reads TGTGCCAGCAGTTTGACTAGTTCGTCCCCCGAGCAGTACTTC. This translates into CASSLTSSSPEQYF.

The genes are TRBV7-7 and TRBJ2-1; a weak D match, TRBD1 (5 bases). The V end was cut by 5 bases, the J end by 2 bases, with 13 bases between. The CDR3 runs 15 residues. CDR1 is SSHAT, CDR2 FNYEAQ, per germline (reference sequence). CDR3 bases: TGTGCCAGCAGCGGCGATGGGGCCCCCTACAATGAGCAGTTCTTC. It encodes CASSGDGAPYNEQFF.